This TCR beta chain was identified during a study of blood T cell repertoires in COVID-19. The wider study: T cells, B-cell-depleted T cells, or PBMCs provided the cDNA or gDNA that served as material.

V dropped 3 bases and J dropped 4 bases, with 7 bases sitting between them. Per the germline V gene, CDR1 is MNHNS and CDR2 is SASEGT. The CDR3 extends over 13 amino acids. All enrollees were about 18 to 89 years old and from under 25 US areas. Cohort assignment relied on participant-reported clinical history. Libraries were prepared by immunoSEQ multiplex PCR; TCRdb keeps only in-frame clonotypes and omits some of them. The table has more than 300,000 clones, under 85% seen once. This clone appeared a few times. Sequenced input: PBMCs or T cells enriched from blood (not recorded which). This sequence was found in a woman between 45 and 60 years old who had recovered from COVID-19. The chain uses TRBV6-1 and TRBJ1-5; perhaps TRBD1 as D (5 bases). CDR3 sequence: CASSETVNQPQHF. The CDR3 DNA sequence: TGTGCCAGCAGTGAGACAGTTAATCAGCCCCAGCATTTT.